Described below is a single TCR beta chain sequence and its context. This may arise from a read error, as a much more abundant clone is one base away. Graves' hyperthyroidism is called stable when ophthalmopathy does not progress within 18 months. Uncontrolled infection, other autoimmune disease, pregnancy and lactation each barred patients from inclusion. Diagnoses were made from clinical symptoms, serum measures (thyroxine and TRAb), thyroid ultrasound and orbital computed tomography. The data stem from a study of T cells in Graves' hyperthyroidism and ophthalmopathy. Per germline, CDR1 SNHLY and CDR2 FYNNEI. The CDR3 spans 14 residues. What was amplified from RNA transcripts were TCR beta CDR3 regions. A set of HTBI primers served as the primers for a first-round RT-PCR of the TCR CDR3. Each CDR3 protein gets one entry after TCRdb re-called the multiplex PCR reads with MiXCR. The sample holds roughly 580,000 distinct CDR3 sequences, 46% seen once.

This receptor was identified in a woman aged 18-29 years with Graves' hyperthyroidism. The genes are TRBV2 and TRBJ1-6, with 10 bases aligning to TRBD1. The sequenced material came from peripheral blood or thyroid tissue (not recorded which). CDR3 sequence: CSAWTGGWDPPLHF. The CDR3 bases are TGCAGTGCGTGGACAGGGGGTTGGGATCCACCCCTCCACTTT.